Below are 10 T cell receptor beta chains sequenced from a single sample in a study of T cell changes during pregnancy in multiple sclerosis. Method: immunoSEQ multiplex PCR; TCRdb's copy keeps in-frame clones and lacks some. The sample has tens of thousands of clones, 92% seen once; the top ten hold 1.5% to 2.5%. The material was peripheral blood, obtained in the second trimester of pregnancy. These receptors originate from a female donor with multiple sclerosis, enrolled in a pregnancy study.

This clone was counted only a few times. The chain combines TRBV29-1 with TRBJ1-2; TRBD1 agrees at 8 bases. V shed 4 bases and J 4 bases; nucleotides not matched to a gene: 5. The CDR3 runs to 13 residues. Germline V gives CDR1 SQVTM, CDR2 ANQGSEA. CDR3 in amino acids: CSVADRGGYGYTF. The DNA for the CDR3 is TGCAGCGTTGCCGACAGGGGAGGCTATGGCTACACCTTC.

The chain has TRBV10-3 and TRBJ1-1; D not resolved. V was cut by 3 bases and J by 5 bases, with 28 bases left in between. Germline lookup yields CDR1 ENHRY and CDR2 SYGVKD. This CDR3 is built from 19 residues. CDR3 in DNA: TGTGCCATCAGTGAACGAATGGGAGAGACTACCGTTTCTAAAACTGAAGCTTTCTTT. Translated, it gives CAISERMGETTVSKTEAFF.

This rearrangement joins TRBV6-6 to TRBJ1-1; 9 nucleotides match TRBD1. This CDR3 has 16 amino acids. Germline V gene data show CDR1 as MNHNY and CDR2 as SVGAGI (reference sequence). J gave up 1 base and V 6 bases, and 9 bases lay outside the gene matches. CDR3 DNA: TGTGCCAGCAGCCCCACCCCGGGACAGGGGAACACTGAAGCTTTCTTT. This codes for CASSPTPGQGNTEAFF.

CDR3 coding DNA: TGTGCCAGTAGCGATTTGCGCAACCAAGAGACCCAGTACTTC. This encodes CASSDLRNQETQYF. This chain joins TRBV19 and TRBJ2-5; D is ambiguous. V was cut by 6 bases and J by 0 bases, with 11 bases left in between. The CDR3 extends over 14 amino acids. CDR1 and CDR2 (germline): LNHDA, SQIVND (reference sequence).

J is TRBJ2-7 and V is TRBV19, with 10 bases lining up with TRBD1. Germline-derived CDR1 and CDR2 are LNHDA and SQIVND (reference sequence). V lost 5 bases, J lost 7 bases, and 11 bases stayed unmatched. This CDR3 is 15 amino acids long. The CDR3 sequence is CASSPPGTGEREQYF. CDR3 bases: TGTGCCAGTAGTCCCCCCGGGACAGGGGAGAGGGAGCAGTACTTC.

This clone was recorded only once. This rearrangement joins TRBV7-2 to TRBJ1-1, with 9 nucleotides matching TRBD1. The length of the CDR3 is 15 residues. The germline CDR1 and CDR2 sequences are SGHTA and FQGNSA. The J segment lost 0 bases and the V segment lost 5 bases, leaving 4 bases of the junction unmatched. The CDR3 protein is CASSHGDRVNTEAFF. The DNA of the CDR3 is TGTGCCAGCAGCCACGGGGACAGGGTGAACACTGAAGCTTTCTTT.

The genes are TRBV30 and TRBJ1-5; D not resolved. The CDR3 is made up of 13 amino acids. The germline gives CDR1 GTSNPN, CDR2 SVGIG (reference sequence). V lost 0 bases and J lost 8, with 11 bases in between. The CDR3 bases are TGTGCCTGGAGTGTACGAGGTTTGGAGCCCCAGCATTTT. Translation gives CAWSVRGLEPQHF. Full variable domain (rest looked up from reference TRBV30 and TRBJ1-5): SQTIHQWPATLVQPVGSPLSLECTVEGTSNPNLYWYRQAAGRGLQLLFYSVGIGQISSEVPQNLSASRPQDRQFILSSKKLLLSDSGFYLCAWSVRGLEPQHFGDGTRLSIL.

This clone was seen a few times. This chain connects TRBV6-5 to TRBJ1-6; unclear D gene. CDR1 and CDR2 (germline): MNHEY, SVGAGI. The germline V and J ends were trimmed by 7 bases and 6 bases, with 13 bases remaining between them. This CDR3 has 14 amino acids. The CDR3, as DNA: TGTGCCAGCACGCAGCGGGAGACTAATTCACCCCTCCACTTT. It codes for CASTQRETNSPLHF.

V usage is TRBV5-1 and J usage is TRBJ1-1; maybe TRBD1 (5 bases). This CDR3 is 14 amino acids long. V was shortened by 3 bases and J by 7 bases, with 16 bases between the two germline ends. Germline CDR1 SGHRS, CDR2 YFSETQ. The CDR3 sequence: CASSSGGRINEAFF. The CDR3 region has the DNA TGCGCCAGCAGCTCGGGGGGACGGATAAATGAAGCTTTCTTT.

The rearrangement joins TRBV2 to TRBJ2-5, with D unclear. V was shortened by 6 bases and J by 2 bases, with 7 bases between the two germline ends. The CDR3 covers 12 residues. The germline gives CDR1 SNHLY, CDR2 FYNNEI. The DNA of the CDR3 is TGTGCCAGCAGGCCCAGGCAAGAGACCCAGTACTTC. Amino acid sequence: CASRPRQETQYF.